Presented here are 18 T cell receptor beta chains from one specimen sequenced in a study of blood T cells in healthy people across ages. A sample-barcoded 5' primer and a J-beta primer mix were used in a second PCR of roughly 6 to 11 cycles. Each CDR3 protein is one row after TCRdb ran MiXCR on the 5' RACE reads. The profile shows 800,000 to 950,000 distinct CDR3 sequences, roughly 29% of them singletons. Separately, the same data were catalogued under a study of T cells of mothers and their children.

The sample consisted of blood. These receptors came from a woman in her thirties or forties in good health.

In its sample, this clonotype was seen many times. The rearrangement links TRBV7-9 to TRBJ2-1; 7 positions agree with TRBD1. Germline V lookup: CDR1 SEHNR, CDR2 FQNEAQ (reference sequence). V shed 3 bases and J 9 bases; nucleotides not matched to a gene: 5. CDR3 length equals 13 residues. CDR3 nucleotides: TGTGCCAGCAGCTTCCGGGACAGCCCTGAGCAGTTCTTC. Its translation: CASSFRDSPEQFF. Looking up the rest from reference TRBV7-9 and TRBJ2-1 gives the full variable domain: DTGVSQNPRHKITKRGQNVTFRCDPISEHNRLYWYRQTLGQGPEFLTYFQNEAQLEKSRLLSDRFSAERPKGSFSTLEIQRTEQGDSAMYLCASSFRDSPEQFFGPGTRLTVL.

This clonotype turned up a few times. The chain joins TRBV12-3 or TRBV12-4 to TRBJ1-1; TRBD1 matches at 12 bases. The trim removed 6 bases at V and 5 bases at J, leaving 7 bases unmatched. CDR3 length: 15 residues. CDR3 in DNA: TGTGCCAGCAGAGGGGACAGGGGGCCGGGTACTGAAGCTTTCTTT. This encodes CASRGDRGPGTEAFF.

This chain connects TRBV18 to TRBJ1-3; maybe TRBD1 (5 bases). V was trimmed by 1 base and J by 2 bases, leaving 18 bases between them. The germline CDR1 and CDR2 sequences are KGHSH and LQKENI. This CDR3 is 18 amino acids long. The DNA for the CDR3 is TGTGCCAGCTCACCACAGTTGAACCGGGACGTTCCTGGAAACACCATATATTTT. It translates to CASSPQLNRDVPGNTIYF.

In DNA form, the CDR3 reads TGTGCCAGCTCACTCGGACAAGAGACCCAGTTCTTC. It codes for CASSLGQETQFF. J is TRBJ2-1 and V is TRBV18; maybe TRBD1 (5 bases). This CDR3 comprises 12 residues. Germline CDR1 reads KGHSH; CDR2 reads LQKENI. V was shortened by 4 bases and J by 13 bases, with 14 bases between the two germline ends.

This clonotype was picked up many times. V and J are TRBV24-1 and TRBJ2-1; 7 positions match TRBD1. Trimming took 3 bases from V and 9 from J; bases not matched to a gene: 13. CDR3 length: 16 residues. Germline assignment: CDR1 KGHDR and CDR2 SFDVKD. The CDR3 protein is CATSDKVTGLVGEQFF. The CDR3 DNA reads TGTGCCACCAGTGATAAGGTGACAGGGTTGGTCGGTGAGCAGTTCTTC.

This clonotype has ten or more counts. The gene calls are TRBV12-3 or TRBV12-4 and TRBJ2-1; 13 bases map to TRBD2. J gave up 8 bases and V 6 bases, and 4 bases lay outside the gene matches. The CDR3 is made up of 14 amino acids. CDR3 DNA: TGTGCCAGCAGCATACTAGCGGGGGGGCATGAGCAGTTCTTC. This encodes CASSILAGGHEQFF.

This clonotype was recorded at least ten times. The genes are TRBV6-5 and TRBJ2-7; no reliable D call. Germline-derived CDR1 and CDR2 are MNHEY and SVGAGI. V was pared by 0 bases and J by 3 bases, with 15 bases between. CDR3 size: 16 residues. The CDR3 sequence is CASSYSRTYQNYEQYF. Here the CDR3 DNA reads TGTGCCAGCAGTTACTCCCGAACCTACCAGAACTACGAGCAGTACTTC.

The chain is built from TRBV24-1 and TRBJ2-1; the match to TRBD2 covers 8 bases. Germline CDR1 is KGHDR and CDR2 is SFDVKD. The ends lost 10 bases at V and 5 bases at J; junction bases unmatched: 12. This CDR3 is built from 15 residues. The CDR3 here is CATSTPGTRHNEQFF. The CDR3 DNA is TGTGCCACTTCAACCCCCGGGACTAGACACAATGAGCAGTTCTTC.

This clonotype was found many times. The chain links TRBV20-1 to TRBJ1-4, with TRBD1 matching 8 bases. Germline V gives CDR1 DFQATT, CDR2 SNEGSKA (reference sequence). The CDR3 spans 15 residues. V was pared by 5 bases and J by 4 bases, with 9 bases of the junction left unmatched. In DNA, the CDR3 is TGCAGTGCTCCCCCGTTTGGACAGGGTAATGAAAAACTGTTTTTT. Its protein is CSAPPFGQGNEKLFF.

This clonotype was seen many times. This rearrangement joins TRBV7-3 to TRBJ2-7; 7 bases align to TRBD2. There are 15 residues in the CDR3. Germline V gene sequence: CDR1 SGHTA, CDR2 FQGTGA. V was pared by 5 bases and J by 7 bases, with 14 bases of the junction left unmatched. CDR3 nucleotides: TGTGCCAGCAGCCCCCGTGGGTCGACTAGCTCGGAGCAGTACTTC. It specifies CASSPRGSTSSEQYF.

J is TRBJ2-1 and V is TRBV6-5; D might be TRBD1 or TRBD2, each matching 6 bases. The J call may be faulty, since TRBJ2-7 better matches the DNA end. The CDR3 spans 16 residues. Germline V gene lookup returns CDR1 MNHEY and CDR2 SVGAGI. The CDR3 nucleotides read TGTGCCAGCAGTTACACTCGGGGGCGTTCCTACAATGAGCAGTACTTC. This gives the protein CASSYTRGRSYNEQYF.

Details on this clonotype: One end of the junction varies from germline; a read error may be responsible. The CDR3 loop is CASNQLAGPDTQYF. The CDR3, as DNA: TGTGCCAGCAACCAACTAGCGGGGCCAGATACGCAGTATTTT. The V and J genes are TRBV3-1 and TRBJ2-3; 10 bases align to TRBD2. Germline CDR1 is LGHDT and CDR2 is YNNKEL (reference sequence). The CDR3 spans 14 residues.

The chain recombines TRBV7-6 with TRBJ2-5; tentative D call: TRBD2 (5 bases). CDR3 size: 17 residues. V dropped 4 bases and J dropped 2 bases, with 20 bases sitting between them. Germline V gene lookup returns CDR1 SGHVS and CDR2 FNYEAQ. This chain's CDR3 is CASSSAASWRRQETQYF. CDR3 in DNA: TGTGCCAGCAGCTCAGCCGCCTCGTGGAGGAGGCAAGAGACCCAGTACTTC. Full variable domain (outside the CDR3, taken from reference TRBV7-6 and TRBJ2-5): GAGVSQSPRYKVTKRGQDVALRCDPISGHVSLYWYRQALGQGPEFLTYFNYEAQQDKSGLPNDRFSAERPEGSISTLTIQRTEQRDSAMYRCASSSAASWRRQETQYFGPGTRLLVL.

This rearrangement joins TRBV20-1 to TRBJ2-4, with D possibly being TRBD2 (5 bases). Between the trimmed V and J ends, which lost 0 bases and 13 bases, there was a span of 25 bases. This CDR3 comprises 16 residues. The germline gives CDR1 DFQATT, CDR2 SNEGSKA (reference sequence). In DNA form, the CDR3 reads TGCAGTGCTAGAGATCTGGCTAGCTCCTCCTACAATGAGCAGTACTTC. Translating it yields CSARDLASSSYNEQYF.

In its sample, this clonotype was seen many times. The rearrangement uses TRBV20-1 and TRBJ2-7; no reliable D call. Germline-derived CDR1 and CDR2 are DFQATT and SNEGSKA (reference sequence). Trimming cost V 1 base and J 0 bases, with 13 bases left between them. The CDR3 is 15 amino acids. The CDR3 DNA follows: TGCAGTGCTAGAGTGGGCGCGACGCACTCCTACGAGCAGTACTTC. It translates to CSARVGATHSYEQYF.

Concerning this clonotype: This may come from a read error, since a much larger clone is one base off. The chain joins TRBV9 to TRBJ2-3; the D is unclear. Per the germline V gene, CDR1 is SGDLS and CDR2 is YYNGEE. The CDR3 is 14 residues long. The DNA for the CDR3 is TGTGCCAGCAGGGTAGTGGATCTCACAGATACGCAGTATTTT. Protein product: CASRVVDLTDTQYF.

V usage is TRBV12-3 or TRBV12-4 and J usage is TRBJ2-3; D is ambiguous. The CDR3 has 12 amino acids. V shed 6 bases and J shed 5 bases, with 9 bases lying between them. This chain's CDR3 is CASRAIGDTQYF. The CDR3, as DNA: TGTGCCAGCAGGGCTATTGGAGATACGCAGTATTTT.

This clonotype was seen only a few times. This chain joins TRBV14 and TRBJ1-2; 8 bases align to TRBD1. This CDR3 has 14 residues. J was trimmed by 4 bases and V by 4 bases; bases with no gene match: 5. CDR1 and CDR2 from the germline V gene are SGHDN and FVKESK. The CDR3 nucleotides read TGTGCCAGCAGCCCCCTCGGGACAGGCTATGGCTACACCTTC. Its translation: CASSPLGTGYGYTF.